This entry describes one TCR beta chain. The table lists this clone with a count of one. Its cognate antigen has yet to be identified. There are no base qualities to consult, and no much larger clone falls within one base. In total, approximately 700 healthy bone marrow donors made up the cohort. All cohort members were sampled while nominally healthy, although unrecorded immune exposures were likely present. The donor was CMV seropositive and was included in the group of 250 to 350 seropositive cohort members. A peripheral blood sample was provided by each donor, and peripheral blood mononuclear cells were used for TCR beta sequencing. The Qiagen DNeasy Blood Extraction Kit was used to extract genomic DNA from the blood cell samples. The library was made by the immunoSEQ multiplex PCR assay. The multiplex PCR relied on a mix of 60 forward primers for TCR Vbeta segments and 13 reverse primers for TCR Jbeta segments. The CDR3 region of rearranged TCR beta genes was amplified from genomic DNA by a multiplex PCR assay. The amplified TCR beta libraries were sequenced on the Illumina HiSeq System as 87-base-pair reads. The study's own analysis went as follows. Across the 600 to 700 repertoires, a later analysis counted tens of millions of unique TCR beta chains, approximately 12 million of which were shared by at least two donors. Raw reads were error-corrected and collapsed into unique sequences with a nearest-neighbor algorithm that merged closely related sequences to remove PCR and sequencing errors. To assign V, D and J gene segments, CDR3 sequences were aligned to IMGT reference sequences. For a sequence to be retained, a match of at least six nucleotides was required to both a V gene segment and a J gene segment. A rearrangement counted as productive if the CDR3 had no stop codons and remained in frame with V and J, and every other rearrangement counted as non-productive. CDR3 was defined according to IMGT convention as the region running from the second conserved V-encoded cysteine to the conserved J-encoded phenylalanine. The earlier analysis of approximately 590 of the donors excluded any sequence lacking an unambiguous match to a single V gene segment. In an earlier analysis of approximately 550 of the donors, V segments were called functional above 56.7% productive rearrangements and were called segregating when the between-donor standard deviation exceeded 5%. A statistical classification framework was developed to diagnose cytomegalovirus status using the catalog of TCR beta chain sequences. V and J gene assignment, in a later analysis, came from comparing TCR nucleotide sequences with IMGT/GENE-DB human TR gene sequences. The TCRdist pipeline was used in a later analysis to assign CDR3 sequences and most-parsimonious VDJ recombination scenarios. A later analysis defined each TCR beta chain by its CDR3 amino acid sequence plus V-gene family, and excluded reads lacking a unique V-gene family. A later analysis removed 592 highly shared, low-generation-probability nucleotide sequences to deal with suspected cross-contamination and a sequencing artifact. A later analysis calculated a clonal expansion index for each public chain from normalized within-repertoire ranks of inferred template counts. In a later analysis, generation probabilities were computed with a VDJ recombination model fitted to out-of-frame rearrangements, and the resulting probabilities were checked against IGoR. A later analysis scored TCR-TCR, TCR-HLA and TCR-CMV co-occurrence with hypergeometric tests, applying a repertoire-size bias correction to TCR pairs. A later analysis estimated false discovery rates by permuting HLA or CMV assignments 20 times. In a later analysis, co-occurring TCRs were grouped using DBSCAN, and TCRdist sequence similarity was added for clustering within HLA-allele-positive subsets. Co-occurrence clustering excluded repertoires with fewer than 30,000 or more than 120,000 public chains, plus five with anomalous nucleotide sharing. Entries here come from immuneACCESS through TCRdb and include only in-frame sequences with V and J called. Some clones fail to appear in such tables; in the studies checked, an unresolved V gene covers under half of the shortfall, and the cause of the remainder is unknown. The V and J calls and clone size come from that table; D and trimming were worked out from the DNA. This sample comprises 200,000 or so clones, 75% to 85% of them detected only once. The top ten constitute about 2% of the sample.

This entry comes from a study of cytomegalovirus exposure and HLA in healthy donors (dated by TCRdb to about 2017). About the full investigation: An earlier analysis of some 550 of the donors reported 250 to 300 Gb of sequence data and some 120 million unique TCR beta sequences from about 200 million T cells. An early release that covered about 600 HLA-typed donors contained approximately 290 gigabases of sequencing data and 80 million or so unique TCR sequences. Of the 300 to 500 genotyped donors, roughly 76% were placed in the genetic ancestry cluster associated with self-reported Caucasian donors. The aim of the study was to test whether cataloging public T cell receptors could identify signatures of past pathogen exposure. The study used immunosequencing to profile the T cell repertoires of hundreds of subjects and linked those repertoires to cytomegalovirus serostatus. Along with the approximately 650-subject first cohort, a separate validation cohort of over a hundred different subjects was used. To predict cytomegalovirus infection status, the study brought together high-throughput TCR immunosequencing, statistical association of individual TCRs with disease status, and machine learning. In a later analysis, previously published TCR beta repertoires from 666 donors were re-analyzed and high-resolution HLA genotyping was added so that TCR occurrence patterns could be studied. The later analysis used no new phenotypic data to find candidate immune exposures, relying instead on TCR beta sequences and their occurrence across donors. An earlier analysis of around 540 of the donors applied high-throughput TCR beta sequencing to assess whether each TCR beta V gene segment acted as functional or pseudogenic. Alongside the repertoire data, information on donor age, sex, ethnicity and CMV serostatus was compiled. A later genetic analysis used genome-wide SNP genotypes for about 60% of the 666 donors, treating that subset as a discovery cohort. Every repertoire in the discovery cohort had been generated on one and the same sequencing platform. Both class I and class II loci were covered by HLA typing, at four-digit resolution. Typing coverage varied by locus: roughly 620-640 donors for A, B, C, DRB1 and DQB1; roughly 520 for DQA1; over 600 for DPA1; about 450 for DPB1. A handful of DR-DQ haplotypes were handled as single units for association and clustering because linkage in the cohort was strong. Among 398 genotyped donors of the cohort, an average of roughly 230,000 unique TCR beta nucleotide sequences was sequenced per donor, of which roughly 17% were non-productive.

Overall study outcomes, separate from this receptor: Broadly in line with IMGT annotations, most TCR beta V segments showed up in productive rearrangements about 87% or about 30% of the time in an earlier analysis of some 590 of the donors. Assigning TCR associations to individual alleles was difficult when HLA alleles, especially DR and DQ, strongly co-occurred. Three of the identified cytomegalovirus-associated TCR beta chains were confirmed in vitro to be specific for cytomegalovirus antigens. In a later genetic analysis, a missense DCLRE1C variant was associated with V-gene and J-gene trimming of TCR beta chains, and the association was replicated in an independent cohort. It was suggested by the authors that the approach could potentially be generalized to other disease states and immunological phenotypes. Because HLA typing was unavailable for some donors at each locus, only the typed subset was used in association tests. According to a later genetic analysis, donors in an Asian-associated ancestry cluster had fewer N-insertions in productive TCRs than the approximately 700-donor mean. The presence/absence analyses assumed that sequencing depth was roughly uniform across donors, and that assumption may not be true. Compared with equally common non-associated chains, HLA-associated TCR beta chains in a later analysis were more clonally expanded and had lower generation probabilities. Because counts were too low, seventeen rarely observed V segments, including chromosome 9 orphons, were left out of the earlier analysis of about 620 of the donors. A further reported finding was that TCR beta sequences accurately predicted the HLA-A and HLA-B alleles for most subjects in the first cohort. A later analysis reported that several top co-occurrence clusters appeared linked to parvovirus B19, influenza, CMV and Epstein-Barr virus. In both the original and validation cohorts, the classifier was reported to diagnose cytomegalovirus status with high specificity and sensitivity. In a later analysis, TCR association rates were found to vary across HLA loci, with the most associated TCRs seen for DRB1 alleles and the fewest for HLA-C alleles. Linkage disequilibrium might explain the correlated functional status among segregating V segments, but an unknown experimental factor could not be ruled out. In this cohort, only TCR beta chains were sequenced, and detectable features were limited by the absence of alpha or paired-chain data. A later analysis found that most CMV-associated TCR beta chains appeared HLA-restricted, with HLA associations seemingly driven largely by CMV exposure. Across donors, most TCR sequences were observed very rarely, whereas some public TCRs were present in many individuals. Specific HLA alleles were associated with 15,000 to 20,000 TCR beta sequences at a false discovery rate of 0.05 in a later analysis. Because the 87-base-pair reads could not distinguish some IMGT-functional V segments, including TRBV6-2 and TRBV6-3, those segments were excluded. A cluster of highly shared sequence variants was judged likely to be a technical artifact of the sequencing pipeline. A total of fewer than 200 TCR beta chains were listed by the study as associated with cytomegalovirus. For the cohort, immune exposure information was limited to CMV serostatus.

Based on the germline V gene, the CDR1 and CDR2 sequences are SNHLY and FYNNEI. The V end loses 7 bases and the J end loses 7 bases, and a stretch of 11 bases separates them. The CDR3 runs 12 residues from the cysteine to the phenylalanine. The only DNA kept is the CDR3, 36 bases in frame from the first base. The TCR sequence derives from a woman aged 18-29 years in good health and CMV-seropositive. Sequencing was performed on PBMCs. The receptor chain draws on TRBV2 and TRBJ1-5; the D gene is possibly TRBD1, with 5 bases matching. The nucleotides read TGTGCCAGCAAGGGGATTGGGCAGCCCCAGCATTTT. Translated, this gives CASKGIGQPQHF.